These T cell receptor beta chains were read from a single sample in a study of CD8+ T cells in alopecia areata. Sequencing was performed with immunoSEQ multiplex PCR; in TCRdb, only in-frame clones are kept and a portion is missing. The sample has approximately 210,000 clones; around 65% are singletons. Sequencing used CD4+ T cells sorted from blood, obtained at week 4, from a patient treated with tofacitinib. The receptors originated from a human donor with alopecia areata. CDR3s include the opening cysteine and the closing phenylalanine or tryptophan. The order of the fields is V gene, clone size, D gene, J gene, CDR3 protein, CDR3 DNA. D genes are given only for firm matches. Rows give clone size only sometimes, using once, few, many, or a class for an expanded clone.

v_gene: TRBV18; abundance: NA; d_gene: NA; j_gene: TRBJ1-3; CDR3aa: CASSPGTTRATGNTIYF; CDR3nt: TGTGCCAGCTCACCCGGGACAACGCGAGCTACTGGAAACACCATATATTTT
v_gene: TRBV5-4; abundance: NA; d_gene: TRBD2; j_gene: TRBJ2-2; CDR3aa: CASSPLAEPTGELFF; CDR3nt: TGTGCCAGCAGCCCGCTAGCGGAGCCCACCGGGGAGCTGTTTTTT
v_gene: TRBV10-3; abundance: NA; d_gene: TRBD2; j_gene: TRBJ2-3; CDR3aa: CAISERERGTQYF; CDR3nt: TGTGCCATCAGTGAGCGAGAGCGGGGCACGCAGTATTTT
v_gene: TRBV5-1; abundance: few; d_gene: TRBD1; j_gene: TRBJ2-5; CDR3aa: CASSLDRVETQYF; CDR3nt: TGCGCCAGCAGCCTCGACAGGGTGGAGACCCAGTACTTC
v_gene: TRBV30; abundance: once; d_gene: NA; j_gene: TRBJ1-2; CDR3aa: CARTRGDYGYTF; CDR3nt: TGTGCCCGGACCCGGGGGGACTATGGCTACACCTTC
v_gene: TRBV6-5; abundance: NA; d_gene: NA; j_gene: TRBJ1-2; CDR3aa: CASSYLRGNGLYGYTF; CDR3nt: TGTGCCAGCAGTTACCTAAGGGGGAATGGTCTTTATGGCTACACCTTC
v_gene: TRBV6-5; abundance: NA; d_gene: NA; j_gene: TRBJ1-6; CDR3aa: CASSPGALYNSPLHF; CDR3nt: TGTGCCAGCAGTCCAGGGGCCCTCTATAATTCACCCCTCCACTTT
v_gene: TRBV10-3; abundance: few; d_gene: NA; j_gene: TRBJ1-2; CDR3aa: CAISEVVGSLYGYTF; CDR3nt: TGTGCCATCAGTGAGGTAGTAGGGTCGCTCTATGGCTACACCTTC
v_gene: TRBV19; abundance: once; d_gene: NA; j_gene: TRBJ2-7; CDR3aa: CASSIGRAYEQYF; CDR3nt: TGTGCCAGTAGTATCGGCAGAGCCTACGAGCAGTACTTC
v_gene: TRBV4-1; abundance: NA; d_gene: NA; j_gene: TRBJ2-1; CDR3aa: CASSQGGRGRGYNEQFF; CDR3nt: TGCGCCAGCAGCCAAGGAGGGAGAGGAAGGGGGTACAATGAGCAGTTCTTC
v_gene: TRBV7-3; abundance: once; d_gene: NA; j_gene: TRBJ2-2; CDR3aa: CASSLMGSANTGELFF; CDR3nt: TGTGCCAGCAGCTTAATGGGCAGTGCGAACACCGGGGAGCTGTTTTTT
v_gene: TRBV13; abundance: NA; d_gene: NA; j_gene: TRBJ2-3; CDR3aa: CASSLTGASPDTQYF; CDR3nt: TGTGCCAGCAGCTTAACGGGGGCCTCCCCAGATACGCAGTATTTT
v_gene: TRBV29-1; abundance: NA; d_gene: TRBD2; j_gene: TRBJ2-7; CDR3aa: CSVGGASGEQYF; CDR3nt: TGCAGCGTCGGGGGGGCCTCGGGCGAGCAGTACTTC
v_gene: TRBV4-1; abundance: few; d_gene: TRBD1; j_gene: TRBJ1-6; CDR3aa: CASSQGQGGLRSPLHF; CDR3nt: TGCGCCAGCAGCCAGGGACAGGGGGGATTACGGTCACCCCTCCACTTT
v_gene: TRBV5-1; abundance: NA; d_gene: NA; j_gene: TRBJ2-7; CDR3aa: CASSVKLAKRPYEQYF; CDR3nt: TGCGCCAGCAGCGTGAAACTAGCAAAAAGGCCCTACGAGCAGTACTTC
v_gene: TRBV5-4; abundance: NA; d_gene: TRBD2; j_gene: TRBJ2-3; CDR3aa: CASSSSGGGDTQYF; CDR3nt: TGTGCCAGCAGCTCTAGCGGGGGCGGAGATACGCAGTATTTT
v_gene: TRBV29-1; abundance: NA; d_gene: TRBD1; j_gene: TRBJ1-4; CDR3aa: CSVRQGATNEKLFF; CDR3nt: TGCAGCGTTCGACAGGGGGCAACTAATGAAAAACTGTTTTTT
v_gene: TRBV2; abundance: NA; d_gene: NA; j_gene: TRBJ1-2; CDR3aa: CASSQKAGIVYGYTF; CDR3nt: TGTGCCAGCAGTCAAAAAGCCGGGATTGTCTATGGCTACACCTTC
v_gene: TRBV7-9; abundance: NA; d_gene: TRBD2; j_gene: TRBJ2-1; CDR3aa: CASSFLGLAGYNEQFF; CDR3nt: TGTGCCAGCAGCTTCCTAGGACTAGCAGGGTACAATGAGCAGTTCTTC
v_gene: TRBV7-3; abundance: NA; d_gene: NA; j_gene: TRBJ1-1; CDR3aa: CASSLSPMRGNTEAFF; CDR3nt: TGTGCCAGCAGCTTAAGCCCCATGAGAGGGAACACTGAAGCTTTCTTT
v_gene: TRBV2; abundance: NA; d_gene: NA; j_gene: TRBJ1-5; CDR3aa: CASSEDLGGNQPQHF; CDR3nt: TGTGCCAGCAGTGAAGATTTGGGGGGTAATCAGCCCCAGCATTTT